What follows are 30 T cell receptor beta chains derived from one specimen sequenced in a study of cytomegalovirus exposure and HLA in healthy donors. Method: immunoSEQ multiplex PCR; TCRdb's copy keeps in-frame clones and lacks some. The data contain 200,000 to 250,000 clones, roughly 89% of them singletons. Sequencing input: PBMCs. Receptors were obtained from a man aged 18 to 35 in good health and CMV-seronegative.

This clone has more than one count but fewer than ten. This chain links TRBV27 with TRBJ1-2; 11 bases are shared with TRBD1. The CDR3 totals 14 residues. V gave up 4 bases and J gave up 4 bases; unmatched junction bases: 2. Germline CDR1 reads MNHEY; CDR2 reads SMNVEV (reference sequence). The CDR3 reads CASSWTGGGYGYTF. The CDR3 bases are TGTGCCAGCAGTTGGACAGGGGGCGGCTATGGCTACACCTTC.

The CDR3 coding sequence is TGTGCCAGCAGCTTGGCGGTCCAAGAGACCCAGTACTTC. Residues: CASSLAVQETQYF. V and J are TRBV5-6 and TRBJ2-5; D unresolved. Germline loops: CDR1 SGHDT, CDR2 YYEEEE. The ends were cut back, 0 bases at V and 1 base at J, with 4 bases in the middle. The CDR3 has 13 amino acids.

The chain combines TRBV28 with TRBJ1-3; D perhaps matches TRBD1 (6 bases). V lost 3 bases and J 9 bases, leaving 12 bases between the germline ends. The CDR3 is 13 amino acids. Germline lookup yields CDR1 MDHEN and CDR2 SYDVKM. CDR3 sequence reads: CASSFQRGATIYF. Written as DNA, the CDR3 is TGTGCCAGCAGTTTTCAGCGGGGGGCCACCATATATTTT.

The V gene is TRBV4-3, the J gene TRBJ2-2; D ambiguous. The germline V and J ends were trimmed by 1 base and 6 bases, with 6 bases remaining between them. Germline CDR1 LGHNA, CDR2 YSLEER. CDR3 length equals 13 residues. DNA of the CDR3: TGCGCCAGCAGCCAAGGAGTTGCCGGGGAGCTGTTTTTT. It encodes CASSQGVAGELFF.

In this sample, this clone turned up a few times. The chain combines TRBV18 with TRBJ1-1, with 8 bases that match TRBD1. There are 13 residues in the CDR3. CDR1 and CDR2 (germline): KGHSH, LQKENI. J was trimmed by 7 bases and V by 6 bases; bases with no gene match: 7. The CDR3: CASSPGTGDEAFF. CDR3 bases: TGTGCCAGCTCCCCCGGGACAGGCGATGAAGCTTTCTTT.

The DNA of the CDR3 is TGCAGCGTCAGGGGTGGAGGAGAGACCCAGTACTTC. It specifies CSVRGGGETQYF. The rearrangement links TRBV29-1 to TRBJ2-5; tentatively, D is TRBD1 (6 bases). The CDR3 is 12 residues long. Germline lookup yields CDR1 SQVTM and CDR2 ANQGSEA. Trimming cost V 6 bases and J 4 bases, with 12 bases left between them.

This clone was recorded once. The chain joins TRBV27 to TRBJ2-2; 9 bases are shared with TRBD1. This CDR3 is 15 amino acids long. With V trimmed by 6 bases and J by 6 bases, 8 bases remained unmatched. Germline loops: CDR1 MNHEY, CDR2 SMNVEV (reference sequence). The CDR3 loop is CASSQTGGRPGELFF. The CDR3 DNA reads TGTGCCAGCAGCCAGACAGGGGGTCGTCCCGGGGAGCTGTTTTTT.

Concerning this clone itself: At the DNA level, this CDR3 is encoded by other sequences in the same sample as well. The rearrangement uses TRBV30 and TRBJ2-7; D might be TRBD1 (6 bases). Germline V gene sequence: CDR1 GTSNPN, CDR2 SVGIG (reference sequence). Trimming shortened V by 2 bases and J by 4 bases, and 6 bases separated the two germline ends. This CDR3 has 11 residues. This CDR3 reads CAWSTGYEQYF. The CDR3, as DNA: TGTGCCTGGAGTACAGGGTACGAGCAGTACTTC.

The DNA of the CDR3 is TGCGCCAGCAGCCCCTCAGGTGGGGGGGGAGCCTACTACGAGCAGTACTTC. It specifies CASSPSGGGGAYYEQYF. The rearrangement uses TRBV4-1 and TRBJ2-7, with TRBD2 identical over 7 bases. V was pared by 4 bases and J by 3 bases, with 15 bases of the junction left unmatched. From germline, CDR1 is MGHRA and CDR2 YSYEKL. The CDR3 totals 17 residues.

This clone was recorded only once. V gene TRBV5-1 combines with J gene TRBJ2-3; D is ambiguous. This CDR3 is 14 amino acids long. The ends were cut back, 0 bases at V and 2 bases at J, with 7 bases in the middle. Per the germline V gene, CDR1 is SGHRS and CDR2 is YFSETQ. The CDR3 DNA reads TGCGCCAGCAGCTTGGGAAAGCACACAGATACGCAGTATTTT. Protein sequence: CASSLGKHTDTQYF.

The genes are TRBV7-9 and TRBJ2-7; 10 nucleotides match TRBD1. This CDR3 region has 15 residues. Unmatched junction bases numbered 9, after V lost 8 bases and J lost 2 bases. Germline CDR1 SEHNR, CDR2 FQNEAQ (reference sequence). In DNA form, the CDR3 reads TGTGCCAGCCATTGGATGGGACAGGGGCCCTACGAGCAGTACTTC. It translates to CASHWMGQGPYEQYF.

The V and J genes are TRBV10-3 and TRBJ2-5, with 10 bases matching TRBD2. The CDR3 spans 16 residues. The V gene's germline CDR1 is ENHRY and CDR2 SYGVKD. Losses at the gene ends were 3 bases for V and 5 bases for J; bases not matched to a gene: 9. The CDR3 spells CAISDPLAGEVETQYF. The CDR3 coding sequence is TGTGCCATCAGTGACCCCCTAGCGGGAGAGGTGGAGACCCAGTACTTC.

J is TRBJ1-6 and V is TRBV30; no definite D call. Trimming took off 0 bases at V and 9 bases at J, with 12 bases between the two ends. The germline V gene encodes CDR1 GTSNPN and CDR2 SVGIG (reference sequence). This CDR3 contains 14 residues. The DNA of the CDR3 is TGTGCCTGGAGTGTGCTGGGAGCAGGTTCACCCCTCCACTTT. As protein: CAWSVLGAGSPLHF.

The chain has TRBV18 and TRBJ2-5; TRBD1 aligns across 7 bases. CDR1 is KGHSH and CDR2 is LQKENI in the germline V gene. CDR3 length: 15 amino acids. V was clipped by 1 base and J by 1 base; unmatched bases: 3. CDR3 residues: CASSPRWDSQETQYF. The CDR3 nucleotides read TGTGCCAGCTCACCACGGTGGGACAGCCAAGAGACCCAGTACTTC. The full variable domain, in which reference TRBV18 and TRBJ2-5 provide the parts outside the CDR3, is NAGVMQNPRHLVRRRGQEARLRCSPMKGHSHVYWYRQLPEEGLKFMVYLQKENIIDESGMPKERFSAEFPKEGPSILRIQQVVRGDSAAYFCASSPRWDSQETQYFGPGTRLLVL.

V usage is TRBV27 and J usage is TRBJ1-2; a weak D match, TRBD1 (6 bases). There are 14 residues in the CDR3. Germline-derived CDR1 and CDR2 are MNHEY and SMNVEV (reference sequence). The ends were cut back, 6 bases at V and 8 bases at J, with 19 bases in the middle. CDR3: CASSPTGGLGGYTF. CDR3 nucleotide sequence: TGTGCCAGCAGCCCGACAGGTGGTCTTGGGGGCTACACCTTC.

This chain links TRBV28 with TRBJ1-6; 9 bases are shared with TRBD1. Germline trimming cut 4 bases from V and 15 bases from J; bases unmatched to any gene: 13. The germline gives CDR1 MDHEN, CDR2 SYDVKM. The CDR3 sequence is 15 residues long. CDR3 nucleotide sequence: TGTGCCAGCAGTTCAGGGGGACAGGGTGGGAGTTTCCTCCACTTT. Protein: CASSSGGQGGSFLHF. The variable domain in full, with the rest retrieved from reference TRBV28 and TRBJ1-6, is DVKVTQSSRYLVKRTGEKVFLECVQDMDHENMFWYRQDPGLGLRLIYFSYDVKMKEKGDIPEGYSVSREKKERFSLILESASTNQTSMYLCASSSGGQGGSFLHFGNGTRLTVT.

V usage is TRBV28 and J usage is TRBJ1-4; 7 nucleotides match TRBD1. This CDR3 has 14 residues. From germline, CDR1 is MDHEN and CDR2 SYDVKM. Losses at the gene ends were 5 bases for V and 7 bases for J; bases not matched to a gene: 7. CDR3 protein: CASSKSQGREKLFF. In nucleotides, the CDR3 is TGTGCCAGCAGTAAGTCACAGGGGCGTGAAAAACTGTTTTTT. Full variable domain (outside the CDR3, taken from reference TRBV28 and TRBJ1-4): DVKVTQSSRYLVKRTGEKVFLECVQDMDHENMFWYRQDPGLGLRLIYFSYDVKMKEKGDIPEGYSVSREKKERFSLILESASTNQTSMYLCASSKSQGREKLFFGSGTQLSVL.

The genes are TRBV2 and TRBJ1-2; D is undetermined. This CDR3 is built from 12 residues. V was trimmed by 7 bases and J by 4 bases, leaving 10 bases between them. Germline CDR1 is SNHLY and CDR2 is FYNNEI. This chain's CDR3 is CASKSRGYGYTF. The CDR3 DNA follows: TGTGCCAGCAAATCGCGCGGCTATGGCTACACCTTC. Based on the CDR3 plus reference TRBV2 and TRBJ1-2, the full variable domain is EPEVTQTPSHQVTQMGQEVILRCVPISNHLYFYWYRQILGQKVEFLVSFYNNEISEKSEIFDDQFSVERPDGSNFTLKIRSTKLEDSAMYFCASKSRGYGYTFGSGTRLTVV.

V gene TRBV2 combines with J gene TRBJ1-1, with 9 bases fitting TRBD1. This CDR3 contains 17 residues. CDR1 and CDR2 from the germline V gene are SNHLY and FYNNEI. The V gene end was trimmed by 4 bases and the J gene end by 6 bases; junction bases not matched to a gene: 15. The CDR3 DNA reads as TGTGCCAGCAGTGCAAAGGGTACAGGGGACAGGGACCCTGAAGCTTTCTTT. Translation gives CASSAKGTGDRDPEAFF.

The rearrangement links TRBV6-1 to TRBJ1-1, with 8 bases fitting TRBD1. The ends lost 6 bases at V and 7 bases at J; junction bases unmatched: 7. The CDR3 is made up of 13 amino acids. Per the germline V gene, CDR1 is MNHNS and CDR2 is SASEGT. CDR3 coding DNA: TGTGCCAGCAGCAGACAGGGGATCAATGAAGCTTTCTTT. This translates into CASSRQGINEAFF.

The CDR3 DNA follows: TGTGCCAGCAGTGGGGCGGGGCTCCTTCAGCCCCAGCATTTT. This codes for CASSGAGLLQPQHF. The genes are TRBV2 and TRBJ1-5; D is possibly TRBD1 (5 bases). CDR1 and CDR2 from the germline V gene are SNHLY and FYNNEI. V shed 4 bases and J shed 6 bases, with 13 bases lying between them. The CDR3 covers 14 residues.

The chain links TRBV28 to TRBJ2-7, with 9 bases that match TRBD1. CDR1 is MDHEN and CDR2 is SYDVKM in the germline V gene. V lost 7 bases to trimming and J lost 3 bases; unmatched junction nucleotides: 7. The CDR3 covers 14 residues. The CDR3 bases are TGTGCCAGCACCCCGGGACAGGGTTTCTACGAGCAGTACTTC. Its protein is CASTPGQGFYEQYF.

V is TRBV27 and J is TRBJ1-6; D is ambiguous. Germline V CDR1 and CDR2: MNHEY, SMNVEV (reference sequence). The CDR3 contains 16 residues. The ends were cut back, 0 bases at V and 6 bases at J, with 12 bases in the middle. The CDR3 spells CASSLSRGSINSPLHF. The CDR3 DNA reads TGTGCCAGCAGTTTATCCCGCGGGAGTATTAATTCACCCCTCCACTTT.

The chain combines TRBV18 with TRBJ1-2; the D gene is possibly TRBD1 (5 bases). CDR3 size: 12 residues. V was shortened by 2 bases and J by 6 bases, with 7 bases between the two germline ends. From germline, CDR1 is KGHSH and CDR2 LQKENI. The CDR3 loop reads CASSPARDGYTF. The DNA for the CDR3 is TGTGCCAGCTCACCAGCCAGGGATGGCTACACCTTC.

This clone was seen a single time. The CDR3, as DNA: TGTGCCAGCGGGACAGGGACCAAAAACATTCAGTACTTC. Its translation is CASGTGTKNIQYF. The chain joins TRBV6-1 to TRBJ2-4, with 9 bases lining up with TRBD1. V gave up 8 bases and J gave up 2 bases; unmatched junction bases: 1. The CDR3 length is 13 residues. The germline gives CDR1 MNHNS, CDR2 SASEGT.

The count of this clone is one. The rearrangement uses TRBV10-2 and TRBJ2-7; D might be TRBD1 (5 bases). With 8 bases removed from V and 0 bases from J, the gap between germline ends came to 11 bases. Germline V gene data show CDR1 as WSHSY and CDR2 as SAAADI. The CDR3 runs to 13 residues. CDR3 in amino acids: CASGKGDSYEQYF. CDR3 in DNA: TGCGCCAGCGGCAAAGGGGACTCCTACGAGCAGTACTTC.

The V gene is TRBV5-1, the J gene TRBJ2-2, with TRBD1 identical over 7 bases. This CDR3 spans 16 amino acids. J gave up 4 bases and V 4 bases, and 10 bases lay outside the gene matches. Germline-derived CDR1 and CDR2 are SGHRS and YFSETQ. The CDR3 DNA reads TGCGCCAGCAGCGTCCCGACAGGGATGGGCACCGGGGAGCTGTTTTTT. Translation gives CASSVPTGMGTGELFF.

The CDR3 here is CASSQGTGSNGELFF. The CDR3 nucleotides are TGTGCCAGCAGCCAAGGGACAGGGTCTAACGGGGAGCTGTTTTTT. V is TRBV9 and J is TRBJ2-2; 9 bases are shared with TRBD1. With V trimmed by 4 bases and J by 7 bases, 8 bases remained unmatched. Germline CDR1 and CDR2: SGDLS and YYNGEE. The CDR3 has 15 residues.

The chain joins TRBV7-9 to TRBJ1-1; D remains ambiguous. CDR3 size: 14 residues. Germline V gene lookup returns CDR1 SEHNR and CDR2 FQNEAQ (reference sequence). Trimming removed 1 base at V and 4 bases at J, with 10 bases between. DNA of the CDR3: TGTGCCAGCAGCTTAGGAGGAGGGAGCACTGAAGCTTTCTTT. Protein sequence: CASSLGGGSTEAFF.

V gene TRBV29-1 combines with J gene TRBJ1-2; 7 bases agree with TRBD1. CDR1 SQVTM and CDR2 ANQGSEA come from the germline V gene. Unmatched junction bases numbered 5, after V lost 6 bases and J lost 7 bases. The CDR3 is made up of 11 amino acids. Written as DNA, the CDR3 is TGCAGCGTGCCACAGGGGTCTGGCTACACCTTC. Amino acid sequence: CSVPQGSGYTF. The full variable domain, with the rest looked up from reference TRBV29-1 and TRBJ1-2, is SAVISQKPSRDICQRGTSLTIQCQVDSQVTMMFWYRQQPGQSLTLIATANQGSEATYESGFVIDKFPISRPNLTFSTLTVSNMSPEDSSIYLCSVPQGSGYTFGSGTRLTVV.